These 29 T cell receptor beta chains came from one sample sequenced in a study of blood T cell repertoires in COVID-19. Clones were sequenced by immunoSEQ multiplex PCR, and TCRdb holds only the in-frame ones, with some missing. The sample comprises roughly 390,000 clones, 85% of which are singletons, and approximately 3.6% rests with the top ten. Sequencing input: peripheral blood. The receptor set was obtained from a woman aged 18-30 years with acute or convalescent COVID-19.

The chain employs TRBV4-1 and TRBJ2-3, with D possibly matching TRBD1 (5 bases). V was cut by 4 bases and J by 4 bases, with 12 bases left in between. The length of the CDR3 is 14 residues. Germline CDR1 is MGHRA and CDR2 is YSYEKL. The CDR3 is CASSRSGWADTQYF. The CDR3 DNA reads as TGCGCCAGCAGCCGGTCAGGGTGGGCAGATACGCAGTATTTT.

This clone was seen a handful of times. The CDR3 sequence is CASSSGDRGQEQYF. In nucleotides, the CDR3 is TGCGCCAGCAGCTCAGGAGACAGGGGGCAAGAGCAGTACTTC. This chain links TRBV5-1 with TRBJ2-7, with TRBD1 matching 10 bases. J gave up 7 bases and V 3 bases, and 7 bases lay outside the gene matches. Germline CDR1 reads SGHRS; CDR2 reads YFSETQ. The length of the CDR3 is 14 residues.

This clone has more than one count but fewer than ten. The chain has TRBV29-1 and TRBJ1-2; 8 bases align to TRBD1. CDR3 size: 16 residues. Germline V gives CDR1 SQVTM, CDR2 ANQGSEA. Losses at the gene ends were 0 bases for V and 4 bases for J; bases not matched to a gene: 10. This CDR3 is CSVEDRTGLSIYGYTF. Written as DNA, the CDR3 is TGCAGCGTTGAAGATCGGACAGGGCTCTCTATCTATGGCTACACCTTC.

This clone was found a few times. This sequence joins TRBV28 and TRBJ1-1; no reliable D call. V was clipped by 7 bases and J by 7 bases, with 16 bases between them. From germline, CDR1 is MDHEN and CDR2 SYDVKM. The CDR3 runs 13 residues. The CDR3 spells CASIPFVYSEAFF. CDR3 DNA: TGTGCCAGCATCCCCTTCGTCTACAGTGAAGCTTTCTTT.

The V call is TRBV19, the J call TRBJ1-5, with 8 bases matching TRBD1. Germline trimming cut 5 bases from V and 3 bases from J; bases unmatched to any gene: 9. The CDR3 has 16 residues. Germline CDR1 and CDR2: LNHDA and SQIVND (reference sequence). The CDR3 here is CASSAWTGLNNQPQHF. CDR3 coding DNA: TGTGCCAGTAGTGCTTGGACAGGGTTGAACAATCAGCCCCAGCATTTT.

The CDR3 DNA reads TGTGCCAGTAGTATCCGGACTAGCGCCACAGATACGCAGTATTTT. Translating gives CASSIRTSATDTQYF. The J gene is TRBJ2-3, the V gene TRBV19; 9 nucleotides line up with TRBD2. Unmatched junction bases numbered 3, after V lost 3 bases and J lost 2 bases. Germline V gene lookup returns CDR1 LNHDA and CDR2 SQIVND (reference sequence). CDR3 length equals 15 residues.

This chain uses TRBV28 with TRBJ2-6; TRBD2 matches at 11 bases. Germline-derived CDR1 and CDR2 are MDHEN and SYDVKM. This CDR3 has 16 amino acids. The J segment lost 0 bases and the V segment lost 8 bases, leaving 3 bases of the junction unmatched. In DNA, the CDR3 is TGTGCCAGCGGGGGGACTAGCGGCTCTGGGGCCAACGTCCTGACTTTC. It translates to CASGGTSGSGANVLTF.

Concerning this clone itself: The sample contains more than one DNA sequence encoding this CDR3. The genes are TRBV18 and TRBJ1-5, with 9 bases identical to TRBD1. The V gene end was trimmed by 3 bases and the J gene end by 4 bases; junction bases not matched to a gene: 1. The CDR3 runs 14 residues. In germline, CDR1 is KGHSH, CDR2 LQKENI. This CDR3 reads CASSPGQGNQPQHF. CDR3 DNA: TGTGCCAGCTCACCCGGACAGGGGAATCAGCCCCAGCATTTT.

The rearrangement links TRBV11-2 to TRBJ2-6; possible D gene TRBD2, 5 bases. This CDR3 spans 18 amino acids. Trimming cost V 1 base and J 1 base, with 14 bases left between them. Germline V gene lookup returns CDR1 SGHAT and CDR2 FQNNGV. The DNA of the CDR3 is TGTGCCAGCAGCTTAGTTTACAGAGGGCCATCTGGGGCCAACGTCCTGACTTTC. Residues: CASSLVYRGPSGANVLTF.

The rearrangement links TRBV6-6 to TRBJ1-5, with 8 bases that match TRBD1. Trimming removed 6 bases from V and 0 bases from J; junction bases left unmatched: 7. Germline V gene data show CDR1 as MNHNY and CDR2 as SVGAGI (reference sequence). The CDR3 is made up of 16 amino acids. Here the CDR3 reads CASRDTGGYSNQPQHF. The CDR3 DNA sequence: TGTGCCAGCAGGGATACAGGGGGTTATAGCAATCAGCCCCAGCATTTT.

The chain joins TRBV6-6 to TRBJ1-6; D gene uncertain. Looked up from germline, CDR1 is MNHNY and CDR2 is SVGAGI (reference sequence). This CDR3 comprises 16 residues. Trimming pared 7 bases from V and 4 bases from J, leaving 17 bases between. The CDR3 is CASITTKGGYNSPLHF. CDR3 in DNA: TGTGCCAGCATCACAACGAAGGGAGGGTATAATTCACCCCTCCACTTT.

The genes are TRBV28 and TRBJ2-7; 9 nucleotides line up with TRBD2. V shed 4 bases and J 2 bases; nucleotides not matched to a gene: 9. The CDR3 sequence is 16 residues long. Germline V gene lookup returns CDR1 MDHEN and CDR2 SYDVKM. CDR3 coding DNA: TGTGCCAGCAGTTCGTCGCCGGGACTAGCCCCCTACGAGCAGTACTTC. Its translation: CASSSSPGLAPYEQYF.

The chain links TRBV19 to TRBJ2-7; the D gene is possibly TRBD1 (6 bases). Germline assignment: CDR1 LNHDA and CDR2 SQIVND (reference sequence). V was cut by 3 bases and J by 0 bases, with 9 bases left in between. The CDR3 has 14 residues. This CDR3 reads CASSIRDTSYEQYF. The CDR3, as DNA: TGTGCCAGTAGTATTCGGGACACCTCCTACGAGCAGTACTTC.

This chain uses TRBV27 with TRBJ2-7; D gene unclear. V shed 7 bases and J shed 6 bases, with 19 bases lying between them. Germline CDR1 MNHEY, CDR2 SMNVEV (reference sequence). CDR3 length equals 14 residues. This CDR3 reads CASTDLHRRGEQYF. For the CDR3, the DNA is TGTGCCAGCACCGACCTGCACCGGAGAGGCGAGCAGTACTTC.

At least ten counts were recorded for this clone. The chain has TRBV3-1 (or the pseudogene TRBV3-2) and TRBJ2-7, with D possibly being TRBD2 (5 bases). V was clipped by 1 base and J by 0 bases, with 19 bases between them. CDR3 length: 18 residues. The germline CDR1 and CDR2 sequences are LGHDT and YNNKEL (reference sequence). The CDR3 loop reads CASSQVGVGGLRSYEQYF. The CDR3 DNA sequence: TGTGCCAGCAGCCAAGTCGGAGTGGGCGGACTCCGCTCCTACGAGCAGTACTTC.

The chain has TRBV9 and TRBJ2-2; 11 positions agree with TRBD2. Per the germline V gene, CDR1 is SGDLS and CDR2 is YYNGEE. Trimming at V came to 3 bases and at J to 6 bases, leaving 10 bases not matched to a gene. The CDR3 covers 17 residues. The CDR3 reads CASSADPRTSGSGELFF. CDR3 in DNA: TGTGCCAGCAGCGCCGATCCCAGGACTAGCGGGTCCGGGGAGCTGTTTTTT.

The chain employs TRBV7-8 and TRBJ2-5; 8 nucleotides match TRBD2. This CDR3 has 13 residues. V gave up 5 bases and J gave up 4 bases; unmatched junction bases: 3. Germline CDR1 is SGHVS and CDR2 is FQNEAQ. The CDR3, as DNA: TGTGCCAGCAGCATCGGGGGGGGAGAGACCCAGTACTTC. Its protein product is CASSIGGGETQYF.

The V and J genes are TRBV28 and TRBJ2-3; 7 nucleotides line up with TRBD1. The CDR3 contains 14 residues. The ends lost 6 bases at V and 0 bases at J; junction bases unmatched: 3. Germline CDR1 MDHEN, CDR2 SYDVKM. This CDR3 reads CASSTGVSTDTQYF. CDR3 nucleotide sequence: TGTGCCAGCAGCACAGGGGTGAGCACAGATACGCAGTATTTT.

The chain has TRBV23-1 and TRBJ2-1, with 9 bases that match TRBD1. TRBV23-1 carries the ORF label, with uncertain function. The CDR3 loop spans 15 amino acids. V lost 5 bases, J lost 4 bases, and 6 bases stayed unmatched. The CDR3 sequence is CASSKGQGNYNEQFF. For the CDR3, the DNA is TGCGCCAGCAGTAAGGGACAGGGTAATTACAATGAGCAGTTCTTC.

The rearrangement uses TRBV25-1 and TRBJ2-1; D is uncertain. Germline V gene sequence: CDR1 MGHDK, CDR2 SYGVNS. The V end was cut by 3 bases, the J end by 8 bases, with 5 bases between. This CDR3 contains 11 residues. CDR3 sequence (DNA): TGTGCCAGCAGTGAGGGCTATGAGCAGTTCTTC. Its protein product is CASSEGYEQFF. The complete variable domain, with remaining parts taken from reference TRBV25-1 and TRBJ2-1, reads EADIYQTPRYLVIGTGKKITLECSQTMGHDKMYWYQQDPGMELHLIHYSYGVNSTEKGDLSSESTVSRIRTEHFPLTLESARPSHTSQYLCASSEGYEQFFGPGTRLTVL.

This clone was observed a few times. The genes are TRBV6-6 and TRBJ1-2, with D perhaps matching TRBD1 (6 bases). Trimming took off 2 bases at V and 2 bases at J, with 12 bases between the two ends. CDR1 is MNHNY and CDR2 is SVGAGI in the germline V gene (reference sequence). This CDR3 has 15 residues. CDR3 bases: TGTGCCAGCAGTTACAATCATGGGGGCAACTATGGCTACACCTTC. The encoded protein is CASSYNHGGNYGYTF.

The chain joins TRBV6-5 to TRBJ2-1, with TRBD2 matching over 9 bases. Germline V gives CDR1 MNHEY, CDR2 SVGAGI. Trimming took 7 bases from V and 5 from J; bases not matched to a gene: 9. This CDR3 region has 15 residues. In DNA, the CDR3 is TGTGCCAGCACCGTAGAGACTAGCGGCCACAATGAGCAGTTCTTC. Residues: CASTVETSGHNEQFF.

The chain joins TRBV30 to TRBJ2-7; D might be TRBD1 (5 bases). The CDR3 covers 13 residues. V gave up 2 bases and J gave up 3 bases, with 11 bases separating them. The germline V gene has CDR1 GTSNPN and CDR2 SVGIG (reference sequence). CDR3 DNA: TGTGCCTGGAGTCGGACATTCATCTACGAGCAGTACTTC. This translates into CAWSRTFIYEQYF.

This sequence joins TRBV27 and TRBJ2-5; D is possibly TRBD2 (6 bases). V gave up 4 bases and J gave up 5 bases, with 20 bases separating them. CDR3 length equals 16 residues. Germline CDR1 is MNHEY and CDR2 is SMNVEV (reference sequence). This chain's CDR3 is CASSSHEGLEGETQYF. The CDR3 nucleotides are TGTGCCAGCAGTTCCCACGAGGGTCTGGAGGGTGAGACCCAGTACTTC.

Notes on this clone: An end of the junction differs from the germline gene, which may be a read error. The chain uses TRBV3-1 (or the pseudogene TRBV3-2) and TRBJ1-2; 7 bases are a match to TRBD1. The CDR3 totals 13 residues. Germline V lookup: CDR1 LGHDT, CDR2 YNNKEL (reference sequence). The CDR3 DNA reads TGTGCCAGCAACCAACAAGGGGGCGAAGGCTACACCTTC. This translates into CASNQQGGEGYTF.

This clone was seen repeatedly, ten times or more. The CDR3: CASSIGWGGPDYGYTF. The DNA for the CDR3 is TGTGCCAGTAGTATCGGATGGGGGGGCCCGGACTATGGCTACACCTTC. The chain employs TRBV19 and TRBJ1-2; D perhaps matches TRBD1 (6 bases). Trimming removed 3 bases at V and 3 bases at J, with 17 bases between. Looked up from germline, CDR1 is LNHDA and CDR2 is SQIVND (reference sequence). The CDR3 is 16 residues long. The full variable domain, completed using reference TRBV19 and TRBJ1-2, is DGGITQSPKYLFRKEGQNVTLSCEQNLNHDAMYWYRQDPGQGLRLIYYSQIVNDFQKGDIAEGYSVSREKKESFPLTVTSAQKNPTAFYLCASSIGWGGPDYGYTFGSGTRLTVV.

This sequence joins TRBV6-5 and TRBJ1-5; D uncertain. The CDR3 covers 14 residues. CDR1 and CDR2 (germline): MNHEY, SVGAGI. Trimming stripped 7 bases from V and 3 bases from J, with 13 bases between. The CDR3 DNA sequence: TGTGCCAGCACCGAAGGGAGTCCCAATCAGCCCCAGCATTTT. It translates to CASTEGSPNQPQHF.

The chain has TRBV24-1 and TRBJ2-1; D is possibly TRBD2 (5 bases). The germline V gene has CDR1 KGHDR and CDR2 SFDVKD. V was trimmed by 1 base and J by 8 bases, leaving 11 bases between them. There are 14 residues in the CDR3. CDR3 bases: TGTGCCACCAGTGATTTCCCCAACGGGGATGAGCAGTTCTTC. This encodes CATSDFPNGDEQFF.

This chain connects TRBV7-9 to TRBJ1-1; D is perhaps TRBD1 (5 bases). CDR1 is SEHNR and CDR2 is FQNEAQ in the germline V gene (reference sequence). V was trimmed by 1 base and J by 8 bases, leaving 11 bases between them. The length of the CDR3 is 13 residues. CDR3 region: CASSLVDSPEAFF. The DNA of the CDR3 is TGTGCCAGCAGCTTAGTCGACAGTCCAGAAGCTTTCTTT.